The 31 T cell receptor beta chains below were found in one sample sequenced in a study of blood T cell repertoires in COVID-19. Measured with immunoSEQ multiplex PCR; TCRdb has only the in-frame clones, and not every one. The table includes about 200,000 clones, roughly 80% detected once. The sequencing input was PBMCs or T cells enriched from blood (not recorded which). The receptors stem from a man between 40 and 49 years old who had recovered from COVID-19.

The rearrangement joins TRBV3-1 (or the pseudogene TRBV3-2) to TRBJ1-2; tentative D call: TRBD1 (5 bases). Per germline, CDR1 LGHDT and CDR2 YNNKEL (reference sequence). The CDR3 totals 16 residues. V was shortened by 4 bases and J by 7 bases, with 22 bases between the two germline ends. CDR3 nucleotide sequence: TGTGCCAGCAGCCTACGACCCGGGACTGTGAAGAGTGGCTACACCTTC. Translated, it gives CASSLRPGTVKSGYTF.

This chain joins TRBV5-5 and TRBJ2-7; 8 nucleotides line up with TRBD1. There are 14 residues in the CDR3. The V gene end was trimmed by 4 bases and the J gene end by 0 bases; junction bases not matched to a gene: 3. CDR1 is SGHKS, CDR2 YYEKEE, per germline (reference sequence). This CDR3 is CASSRDRSSYEQYF. The DNA for the CDR3 is TGTGCCAGCAGCCGGGACAGGAGCTCCTACGAGCAGTACTTC. The whole variable domain, remainder taken from reference TRBV5-5 and TRBJ2-7, is DAGVTQSPTHLIKTRGQQVTLRCSPISGHKSVSWYQQVLGQGPQFIFQYYEKEERGRGNFPDRFSARQFPNYSSELNVNALLLGDSALYLCASSRDRSSYEQYFGPGTRLTVT.

This clone appeared a single time. The V and J genes are TRBV20-1 and TRBJ2-7; D gene ambiguous. This CDR3 comprises 10 residues. CDR1 DFQATT and CDR2 SNEGSKA come from the germline V gene (reference sequence). The germline V and J ends were trimmed by 1 base and 5 bases, with 3 bases remaining between them. Here the CDR3 reads CSARVNEQYF. The CDR3 DNA reads as TGCAGTGCTAGAGTAAACGAGCAGTACTTC.

The chain joins TRBV3-1 (or the pseudogene TRBV3-2) to TRBJ2-3, with 8 bases aligning to TRBD2. V lost 8 bases to trimming and J lost 3 bases; unmatched junction nucleotides: 10. This CDR3 is 15 amino acids long. Germline V gene data show CDR1 as LGHDT and CDR2 as YNNKEL (reference sequence). DNA of the CDR3: TGTGCCAGCTGGGAAAGCGGGGGAGGGACAGATACGCAGTATTTT. Residues: CASWESGGGTDTQYF.

V usage is TRBV19 and J usage is TRBJ1-5, with D perhaps matching TRBD1 (6 bases). Germline V lookup: CDR1 LNHDA, CDR2 SQIVND (reference sequence). The CDR3 contains 14 residues. V was cut by 5 bases and J by 3 bases, with 11 bases left in between. CDR3 protein: CASSPQGINQPQHF. CDR3 nucleotide sequence: TGTGCCAGTAGTCCCCAGGGGATCAATCAGCCCCAGCATTTT.

The chain couples TRBV28 to TRBJ2-7, with TRBD2 matching over 8 bases. The CDR3 extends over 12 amino acids. Germline trimming cut 8 bases from V and 5 bases from J; bases unmatched to any gene: 5. Per the germline V gene, CDR1 is MDHEN and CDR2 is SYDVKM. The CDR3 sequence is CASRGGHDEQYF. The CDR3 region has the DNA TGTGCCAGCCGCGGGGGGCATGACGAGCAGTACTTC.

V usage is TRBV4-2 and J usage is TRBJ1-6, with 7 nucleotides matching TRBD1. Trimming took 0 bases from V and 8 from J; bases not matched to a gene: 4. Germline V gives CDR1 LGHNA, CDR2 YNFKEQ. CDR3 length: 15 amino acids. CDR3 amino acids: CASSQDLQGDSPLHF. CDR3 coding DNA: TGTGCCAGCAGCCAAGATCTTCAGGGGGATTCACCCCTCCACTTT.

CDR3 in amino acids: CASSPTGTGEWYTGELFF. The CDR3 bases are TGTGCCAGCAGCCCTACCGGGACAGGGGAGTGGTACACCGGGGAGCTGTTTTTT. The V call is TRBV5-4, the J call TRBJ2-2, with 10 bases fitting TRBD1. CDR1 SGHNT and CDR2 YYREEE come from the germline V gene (reference sequence). V lost 4 bases, J lost 3 bases, and 12 bases stayed unmatched. The CDR3 is made up of 18 amino acids.

This chain connects TRBV19 to TRBJ2-7; weak D call: TRBD1 (7 bases). The V and J ends lost 6 bases and 5 bases respectively, with 17 bases between them. From germline, CDR1 is LNHDA and CDR2 SQIVND (reference sequence). The CDR3 runs to 14 residues. The DNA of the CDR3 is TGTGCCAGTAGCCTAAGACAGGGACTCCACGAGCAGTACTTC. Its translation is CASSLRQGLHEQYF. The variable domain in full, with the rest retrieved from reference TRBV19 and TRBJ2-7, is DGGITQSPKYLFRKEGQNVTLSCEQNLNHDAMYWYRQDPGQGLRLIYYSQIVNDFQKGDIAEGYSVSREKKESFPLTVTSAQKNPTAFYLCASSLRQGLHEQYFGPGTRLTVT.

The CDR3 coding sequence is TGCGCCAGCAGTTTGGGACTAGCGCCCAATGAGCAGTTCTTC. Translating gives CASSLGLAPNEQFF. The rearrangement links TRBV10-2 to TRBJ2-1, with 10 bases that match TRBD2. The V segment lost 5 bases and the J segment 6 bases; nucleotides outside the gene matches: 4. Germline lookup yields CDR1 WSHSY and CDR2 SAAADI. This CDR3 spans 14 amino acids.

CDR3 amino acids: CASSSSGVTTDTQYF. CDR3 in DNA: TGTGCCAGCAGTTCGAGCGGGGTAACCACAGATACGCAGTATTTT. J is TRBJ2-3 and V is TRBV6-2 or TRBV6-3, with 7 bases aligning to TRBD2. Germline V gives CDR1 MNHEY, CDR2 SVGEGT. The CDR3 sequence is 15 residues long. Trimming at V came to 4 bases and at J to 2 bases, leaving 6 bases not matched to a gene.

This chain uses TRBV9 with TRBJ2-3; 12 nucleotides agree with TRBD2. Germline-derived CDR1 and CDR2 are SGDLS and YYNGEE. The CDR3 extends over 16 amino acids. Trimming removed 4 bases from V and 6 bases from J; junction bases left unmatched: 9. CDR3 amino acids: CASSRTSGARVDTQYF. The DNA for the CDR3 is TGTGCCAGCAGCCGGACTAGCGGGGCCCGGGTGGATACGCAGTATTTT.

In its sample, this clone was seen many times. The chain employs TRBV5-1 and TRBJ2-7, with D hard to call. The ends were cut back, 0 bases at V and 0 bases at J, with 13 bases in the middle. CDR1 and CDR2 from the germline V gene are SGHRS and YFSETQ. This CDR3 contains 16 residues. The CDR3 protein is CASSLVLGAFSYEQYF. Written as DNA, the CDR3 is TGCGCCAGCAGCTTGGTTCTGGGCGCCTTCTCCTACGAGCAGTACTTC. Filled out from reference TRBV5-1 and TRBJ2-7, the complete variable domain reads KAGVTQTPRYLIKTRGQQVTLSCSPISGHRSVSWYQQTPGQGLQFLFEYFSETQRNKGNFPGRFSGRQFSNSRSEMNVSTLELGDSALYLCASSLVLGAFSYEQYFGPGTRLTVT.

V usage is TRBV3-1 (or the pseudogene TRBV3-2) and J usage is TRBJ1-1; 9 nucleotides align to TRBD1. This CDR3 is 16 amino acids long. The V segment lost 3 bases and the J segment 2 bases; nucleotides outside the gene matches: 7. Germline V gene data show CDR1 as LGHDT and CDR2 as YNNKEL (reference sequence). CDR3 amino acids: CASSQGTGLINTEAFF. The CDR3 DNA reads as TGTGCCAGCAGCCAGGGGACAGGGTTAATTAACACTGAAGCTTTCTTT.

The chain joins TRBV7-9 to TRBJ2-1; D is possibly TRBD2 (5 bases). This CDR3 region has 17 residues. Trimming stripped 2 bases from V and 0 bases from J, with 14 bases between. In germline, CDR1 is SEHNR, CDR2 FQNEAQ (reference sequence). For the CDR3, the DNA is TGTGCCAGCAGCTTAAACGGACTCAGGCTCTCCTACAATGAGCAGTTCTTC. Translated, it gives CASSLNGLRLSYNEQFF.

This chain links TRBV28 with TRBJ1-5; a weak D match, TRBD1 (5 bases). CDR3 size: 17 residues. Trimming left V 5 bases short and J 2 bases short, with 19 bases between. Germline CDR1 and CDR2: MDHEN and SYDVKM. The CDR3 protein is CASSHLTSGHGNQPQHF. CDR3 in DNA: TGTGCCAGCAGTCACCTCACCTCCGGACACGGCAATCAGCCCCAGCATTTT.

The chain recombines TRBV6-5 with TRBJ1-2; 7 bases map to TRBD1. The junction had 11 bases not matched to a gene; V was cut back by 7 bases and J by 6 bases. The CDR3 runs 14 residues. CDR1 and CDR2 (germline): MNHEY, SVGAGI. CDR3 coding DNA: TGTGCCAGCAAAATCGGACAGGTCACTAATGGCTACACCTTC. Amino acid sequence: CASKIGQVTNGYTF.

The genes are TRBV2 and TRBJ1-5; 8 bases are a match to TRBD1. J lost 7 bases, V lost 6 bases, and 11 bases had no gene match. The V gene's germline CDR1 is SNHLY and CDR2 FYNNEI. CDR3 length: 15 residues. The CDR3 sequence is CASREAGQVEQPQHF. Here the CDR3 DNA reads TGTGCCAGCAGGGAGGCGGGACAGGTTGAACAGCCCCAGCATTTT.

V gene TRBV6-5 combines with J gene TRBJ2-7; D not resolved. Germline V CDR1 and CDR2: MNHEY, SVGAGI. V was pared by 0 bases and J by 6 bases, with 12 bases between. The CDR3 totals 14 residues. The CDR3 sequence is CASSYSSQRGEQYF. The CDR3 coding sequence is TGTGCCAGCAGTTACTCGTCCCAACGAGGCGAGCAGTACTTC.

The J gene is TRBJ1-1, the V gene TRBV2; unclear D gene. Trimming removed 7 bases from V and 5 bases from J, with 8 bases in between. CDR3 length: 11 residues. From germline, CDR1 is SNHLY and CDR2 FYNNEI. The CDR3 loop reads CASTGGTEAFF. As DNA, the CDR3 is TGTGCCAGCACGGGAGGAACTGAAGCTTTCTTT. The variable domain in full, completed from reference TRBV2 and TRBJ1-1, reads EPEVTQTPSHQVTQMGQEVILRCVPISNHLYFYWYRQILGQKVEFLVSFYNNEISEKSEIFDDQFSVERPDGSNFTLKIRSTKLEDSAMYFCASTGGTEAFFGQGTRLTVV.

The V gene is TRBV2, the J gene TRBJ2-6, with D unclear. V gave up 7 bases and J gave up 3 bases, with 10 bases separating them. This CDR3 is 14 amino acids long. Germline CDR1 reads SNHLY; CDR2 reads FYNNEI. CDR3 DNA sequence: TGTGCCAGCACCGCGGAAGGTGGGGCCAACGTCCTGACTTTC. Amino acids: CASTAEGGANVLTF.

The V and J genes are TRBV15 and TRBJ2-2, with D possibly matching TRBD2 (5 bases). V lost 5 bases to trimming and J lost 2 bases, with 15 bases between them. Germline CDR1 reads LNHNV; CDR2 reads YYDKDF (reference sequence). The CDR3 is 16 amino acids. CDR3 sequence: CATSYALRDNTGELFF. The CDR3 DNA reads as TGTGCCACCAGCTACGCCCTGAGGGATAACACCGGGGAGCTGTTTTTT.

This clone has a single count. The CDR3 reads CASSQQGFQTQYF. The CDR3 DNA reads as TGTGCCAGCAGCCAACAGGGGTTTCAGACCCAGTACTTC. The V call is TRBV11-2, the J call TRBJ2-5; 7 bases map to TRBD1. This CDR3 is built from 13 residues. Unmatched junction bases numbered 6, after V lost 5 bases and J lost 6 bases. Germline CDR1 and CDR2: SGHAT and FQNNGV.

Only one count was recorded for this clone. This chain links TRBV12-3 or TRBV12-4 with TRBJ2-7; D may be TRBD2 (6 bases). Trimming took 8 bases from V and 4 from J, leaving 9 bases between them. The CDR3 contains 11 residues. CDR3 bases: TGTGCCAGCGGGAGGATATACGAGCAGTACTTC. This encodes CASGRIYEQYF.

This chain connects TRBV3-1 (or the pseudogene TRBV3-2) to TRBJ2-7, with 8 bases that match TRBD2. The germline CDR1 and CDR2 sequences are LGHDT and YNNKEL (reference sequence). V lost 3 bases, J lost 3 bases, and 13 bases stayed unmatched. The CDR3 totals 17 residues. DNA for the CDR3: TGTGCCAGCAGCCACAGGCGTCTGTCTAGCGGGTACTACGAGCAGTACTTC. This codes for CASSHRRLSSGYYEQYF.

This clone has ten or more counts. The J gene is TRBJ1-2, the V gene TRBV2, with 11 nucleotides matching TRBD1. Trimming at V came to 7 bases and at J to 8 bases, leaving 6 bases not matched to a gene. In germline, CDR1 is SNHLY, CDR2 FYNNEI. The CDR3 runs to 13 residues. The CDR3, as DNA: TGTGCCAGCAACCGGGACAGGGGGACCGGCTACACCTTC. Translating it yields CASNRDRGTGYTF.

The CDR3 loop is CASTKVDREANSPLHF. In DNA, the CDR3 is TGTGCCAGCACCAAGGTAGACAGGGAAGCCAATTCACCCCTCCACTTT. The chain uses TRBV6-9 and TRBJ1-6, with 7 positions matching TRBD1. V was pared by 7 bases and J by 7 bases, with 13 bases of the junction left unmatched. The length of the CDR3 is 16 residues. Germline loops: CDR1 MNHGY, CDR2 SVAAGI.

This chain links TRBV7-9 with TRBJ1-6; 9 positions agree with TRBD1. V lost 4 bases to trimming and J lost 10 bases; unmatched junction nucleotides: 8. The CDR3 extends over 15 amino acids. Per the germline V gene, CDR1 is SEHNR and CDR2 is FQNEAQ (reference sequence). This CDR3 reads CASSSGQGPGSPLHF. Written as DNA, the CDR3 is TGTGCCAGCAGCTCGGGACAGGGTCCGGGGTCACCCCTCCACTTT.

V gene TRBV6-5 combines with J gene TRBJ1-2; 12 nucleotides agree with TRBD1. This CDR3 has 15 residues. The V gene's germline CDR1 is MNHEY and CDR2 SVGAGI. The junction had 9 bases not matched to a gene; V was cut back by 9 bases and J by 4 bases. The CDR3 protein is CASKGTGGYGYGYTF. DNA of the CDR3: TGTGCCAGTAAAGGGACAGGGGGCTATGGCTATGGCTACACCTTC.

V gene TRBV30 combines with J gene TRBJ1-4, with D possibly being TRBD1 (5 bases). Between the trimmed V and J ends, which lost 1 base and 8 bases, there was a span of 20 bases. Germline-derived CDR1 and CDR2 are GTSNPN and SVGIG (reference sequence). CDR3 length equals 16 residues. The CDR3 sequence is CAWSGGSGRAVEKLFF. CDR3 coding DNA: TGTGCCTGGAGTGGTGGCTCGGGCAGGGCAGTGGAAAAACTGTTTTTT.

This clone was observed once. The J gene is TRBJ1-4, the V gene TRBV6-5; 7 positions match TRBD1. This CDR3 spans 14 amino acids. The germline gives CDR1 MNHEY, CDR2 SVGAGI. V lost 5 bases to trimming and J lost 8 bases; unmatched junction nucleotides: 8. CDR3 protein: CASSLRQGAEKLFF. CDR3 DNA: TGTGCCAGCAGTCTAAGACAGGGAGCGGAAAAACTGTTTTTT.